Listed below are T cell receptor beta chains from one sample, sequenced in a study of T cell repertoires in cytomegalovirus infection. Their cognate antigens are unknown. Via MiXCR, TCRdb re-called the reads, giving one row per CDR3 protein. The table lists roughly 700,000 distinct CDR3 sequences, 30% to 40% of them singletons. Material: cultured PBMCs, obtained from culture after CMV antigen stimulation. Every receptor here comes from a human donor in good health (CMV status not recorded). Some clones in this sample may be carry-over from other donors' samples. Both conserved end residues are part of each CDR3. Fields, in order: clone size, V gene, D gene, J gene, CDR3 protein, CDR3 DNA. The D gene is left open where the match is weak. Clone sizes are given selectively: once, few, many, or a class where the clone is expanded.

abundance: once
v_gene: TRBV27
d_gene: TRBD2
j_gene: TRBJ2-1
CDR3aa: CASSLRPQTSGSLNEQFF
CDR3nt: TGTGCCAGCAGTTTACGCCCCCAGACTAGCGGGAGTTTGAATGAGCAGTTCTTC

abundance: -
v_gene: TRBV5-1
d_gene: -
j_gene: TRBJ1-2
CDR3aa: CASSDQGYGYTF
CDR3nt: TGCGCCAGCAGCGATCAGGGCTATGGCTACACCTTC

abundance: few
v_gene: TRBV4-1
d_gene: -
j_gene: TRBJ2-2
CDR3aa: CASSQVETGTGELFF
CDR3nt: TGCGCCAGCAGCCAAGTTGAAACGGGCACCGGGGAGCTGTTTTTT

abundance: -
v_gene: TRBV11-2
d_gene: TRBD1
j_gene: TRBJ2-2
CDR3aa: CASTTGTGSGELFF
CDR3nt: TGTGCCAGCACAACCGGGACAGGGTCCGGGGAGCTGTTTTTT

abundance: few
v_gene: TRBV4-1
d_gene: -
j_gene: TRBJ1-1
CDR3aa: CASSQENWPNTEAFF
CDR3nt: TGCGCCAGCAGCCAAGAGAATTGGCCGAACACTGAAGCTTTCTTT

abundance: -
v_gene: TRBV15
d_gene: -
j_gene: TRBJ1-1
CDR3aa: CATSLEGGTEAFF
CDR3nt: TGTGCCACCAGCCTGGAGGGGGGCACTGAAGCTTTCTTT

abundance: few
v_gene: TRBV5-1
d_gene: TRBD2
j_gene: TRBJ2-7
CDR3aa: CASSGTSPSYEQYF
CDR3nt: TGCGCCAGCAGCGGGACTAGTCCCTCCTACGAGCAGTACTTC

abundance: many
v_gene: TRBV4-3
d_gene: TRBD1
j_gene: TRBJ2-3
CDR3aa: CASSQSGQGETDTQYF
CDR3nt: TGCGCCAGCAGCCAATCCGGACAGGGAGAGACAGATACGCAGTATTTT

abundance: once
v_gene: TRBV10-3
d_gene: TRBD1
j_gene: TRBJ1-1
CDR3aa: CAISHPGQGVQAFF
CDR3nt: TGTGCCATCTCGCATCCGGGACAGGGAGTCCAAGCTTTCTTT

abundance: -
v_gene: TRBV7-9
d_gene: -
j_gene: TRBJ2-2
CDR3aa: CASSRGLDWDTGELFF
CDR3nt: TGTGCCAGCAGCCGAGGACTTGACTGGGACACCGGGGAGCTGTTTTTT

abundance: -
v_gene: TRBV6-6
d_gene: TRBD2
j_gene: TRBJ2-7
CDR3aa: CASGTSGVEQYF
CDR3nt: TGTGCCAGCGGGACTAGCGGGGTCGAGCAGTACTTC

abundance: few
v_gene: TRBV6-1
d_gene: -
j_gene: TRBJ2-2
CDR3aa: CASSEFGGTGELFF
CDR3nt: TGTGCCAGCAGTGAATTCGGGGGAACCGGGGAGCTGTTTTTT

abundance: many
v_gene: TRBV7-2
d_gene: -
j_gene: TRBJ1-5
CDR3aa: CASRGNGGNQPQHF
CDR3nt: TGTGCCAGCAGGGGTAATGGGGGCAATCAGCCCCAGCATTTT

abundance: few
v_gene: TRBV2
d_gene: -
j_gene: TRBJ2-3
CDR3aa: CASSGQRTDTQYF
CDR3nt: TGTGCCAGCAGTGGCCAGCGCACAGATACGCAGTATTTT

abundance: -
v_gene: TRBV29-1
d_gene: TRBD2
j_gene: TRBJ2-7
CDR3aa: CSVEEGTSPEYEQYF
CDR3nt: TGCAGCGTTGAAGAGGGGACTAGTCCCGAGTACGAGCAGTACTTC

abundance: many
v_gene: TRBV11-2
d_gene: -
j_gene: TRBJ1-4
CDR3aa: CASSRGRGPEKLFF
CDR3nt: TGTGCCAGCAGCCGGGGGCGGGGGCCTGAAAAACTGTTTTTT

abundance: many
v_gene: TRBV7-9
d_gene: -
j_gene: TRBJ2-4
CDR3aa: CASSFGWEENIQYF
CDR3nt: TGTGCCAGCAGCTTCGGCTGGGAGGAAAACATTCAGTACTTC

abundance: -
v_gene: TRBV6-2/TRBV6-3
d_gene: -
j_gene: TRBJ1-1
CDR3aa: CASSHRGVRYTEAFF
CDR3nt: TGTGCCAGCAGTCACCGCGGGGTGAGGTACACTGAAGCTTTCTTT

abundance: -
v_gene: TRBV6-1
d_gene: -
j_gene: TRBJ2-5
CDR3aa: CAIGGGALGQETQYF
CDR3nt: TGTGCCATCGGAGGGGGGGCGCTTGGGCAAGAGACCCAGTACTTC

abundance: many
v_gene: TRBV7-9
d_gene: -
j_gene: TRBJ2-3
CDR3aa: CAPGGDFTDTQYF
CDR3nt: TGTGCCCCAGGGGGGGATTTTACAGATACGCAGTATTTT

abundance: few
v_gene: TRBV11-2
d_gene: -
j_gene: TRBJ1-1
CDR3aa: CASSEQLSGTEAFF
CDR3nt: TGTGCCAGCAGCGAACAACTTTCGGGGACTGAAGCTTTCTTT

abundance: -
v_gene: TRBV11-2
d_gene: -
j_gene: TRBJ1-3
CDR3aa: CASSLRGLAGNTIYF
CDR3nt: TGTGCCAGCAGCTTACGGGGACTTGCTGGAAACACCATATATTTT

abundance: -
v_gene: TRBV4-1
d_gene: -
j_gene: TRBJ2-1
CDR3aa: CASSRARESYNEQFF
CDR3nt: TGCGCCAGCAGCCGGGCGAGGGAATCCTACAATGAGCAGTTCTTC

abundance: few
v_gene: TRBV20-1
d_gene: -
j_gene: TRBJ2-1
CDR3aa: CSALWNEQFF
CDR3nt: TGCAGTGCTCTTTGGAATGAGCAGTTCTTC

abundance: -
v_gene: TRBV3-1
d_gene: -
j_gene: TRBJ2-3
CDR3aa: CASSPSRTVTDTQYF
CDR3nt: TGTGCCAGCAGCCCAAGCAGGACAGTCACAGATACGCAGTATTTT

abundance: -
v_gene: TRBV20-1
d_gene: TRBD1
j_gene: TRBJ1-1
CDR3aa: CSARQGARTEAFF
CDR3nt: TGCAGTGCTAGACAGGGGGCAAGGACTGAAGCTTTCTTT

abundance: -
v_gene: TRBV27
d_gene: -
j_gene: TRBJ2-1
CDR3aa: CASARQAVYNEQFF
CDR3nt: TGTGCCAGCGCGAGACAGGCCGTATACAATGAGCAGTTCTTC

abundance: few
v_gene: TRBV10-3
d_gene: -
j_gene: TRBJ1-4
CDR3aa: CAISEAGEKLFF
CDR3nt: TGTGCCATCAGTGAAGCCGGAGAAAAACTGTTTTTT

abundance: few
v_gene: TRBV11-2
d_gene: -
j_gene: TRBJ2-1
CDR3aa: CASSETAYLSYNEQFF
CDR3nt: TGTGCCAGCAGCGAGACGGCCTACCTCTCCTACAATGAGCAGTTCTTC

abundance: -
v_gene: TRBV12-3/TRBV12-4
d_gene: TRBD1
j_gene: TRBJ2-5
CDR3aa: CASSFGTGGYSQYF
CDR3nt: TGTGCCAGCAGTTTTGGGACAGGGGGCTATTCCCAGTACTTC

abundance: few
v_gene: TRBV7-8
d_gene: -
j_gene: TRBJ1-1
CDR3aa: CASSLGTQDAFF
CDR3nt: TGTGCCAGCAGCTTAGGGACTCAGGATGCTTTCTTT

abundance: -
v_gene: TRBV2
d_gene: -
j_gene: TRBJ1-1
CDR3aa: CASSGLRGRTEAFF
CDR3nt: TGTGCCAGCAGTGGCCTCCGGGGACGGACCGAAGCTTTCTTT

abundance: -
v_gene: TRBV4-2
d_gene: -
j_gene: TRBJ1-2
CDR3aa: CASSQNYYGYTF
CDR3nt: TGTGCCAGCAGCCAAAACTACTATGGCTACACCTTC

abundance: -
v_gene: TRBV7-9
d_gene: -
j_gene: TRBJ1-1
CDR3aa: CASSLGTVGVKAFF
CDR3nt: TGTGCCAGCAGCTTAGGAACAGTCGGTGTCAAAGCTTTCTTT

abundance: few
v_gene: TRBV5-1
d_gene: TRBD1
j_gene: TRBJ2-3
CDR3aa: CASSFGTDNTDTQYF
CDR3nt: TGCGCCAGCAGCTTCGGGACAGATAACACAGATACGCAGTATTTT

abundance: few
v_gene: TRBV7-9
d_gene: -
j_gene: TRBJ2-1
CDR3aa: CASSPWDTPVGFF
CDR3nt: TGTGCCAGCAGCCCATGGGACACACCGGTGGGGTTCTTC

abundance: few
v_gene: TRBV12-5
d_gene: -
j_gene: TRBJ1-1
CDR3aa: CASGSRGREAFF
CDR3nt: TGTGCTAGTGGTTCCCGGGGACGTGAAGCTTTCTTT

abundance: few
v_gene: TRBV20-1
d_gene: TRBD1
j_gene: TRBJ2-1
CDR3aa: CSARDPSGTGGNEQFF
CDR3nt: TGCAGTGCTAGAGATCCCTCCGGGACAGGGGGCAATGAGCAGTTCTTC

abundance: -
v_gene: TRBV11-2
d_gene: TRBD1
j_gene: TRBJ2-1
CDR3aa: CASRPPGTAYNEQFF
CDR3nt: TGTGCCAGCCGTCCCCCCGGGACAGCCTACAATGAGCAGTTCTTC

abundance: few
v_gene: TRBV12-3/TRBV12-4
d_gene: -
j_gene: TRBJ1-2
CDR3aa: CASRQPDRFAGYTF
CDR3nt: TGTGCCAGCAGACAGCCGGACAGATTCGCTGGCTACACCTTC

abundance: -
v_gene: TRBV30
d_gene: -
j_gene: TRBJ1-1
CDR3aa: CAWSAGPGEAFF
CDR3nt: TGTGCCTGGAGTGCTGGGCCGGGTGAAGCTTTCTTT

abundance: -
v_gene: TRBV10-3
d_gene: TRBD1
j_gene: TRBJ2-7
CDR3aa: CAIRDRGEDEQYF
CDR3nt: TGTGCCATCAGGGACAGGGGAGAGGACGAGCAGTACTTC

abundance: many
v_gene: TRBV7-2
d_gene: -
j_gene: TRBJ1-6
CDR3aa: CASTLARGVSPLHF
CDR3nt: TGTGCCAGCACCCTCGCCAGGGGCGTCTCACCCCTCCACTTT

abundance: few
v_gene: TRBV4-1
d_gene: TRBD2
j_gene: TRBJ2-1
CDR3aa: CASRALYPRTSDRNEQFF
CDR3nt: TGCGCCAGCAGGGCACTTTATCCCAGGACTAGCGATAGGAATGAGCAGTTCTTC

abundance: -
v_gene: TRBV7-9
d_gene: -
j_gene: TRBJ2-5
CDR3aa: CASLAEETQYF
CDR3nt: TGTGCCAGTCTAGCTGAAGAGACCCAGTACTTC

abundance: -
v_gene: TRBV20-1
d_gene: TRBD2
j_gene: TRBJ2-5
CDR3aa: CSARPWASGGEETQYF
CDR3nt: TGCAGTGCTAGACCCTGGGCTAGCGGGGGGGAAGAGACCCAGTACTTC

abundance: many
v_gene: TRBV7-2
d_gene: TRBD2
j_gene: TRBJ2-5
CDR3aa: CASTLTSFYQETQYF
CDR3nt: TGTGCCAGCACCTTGACTAGCTTTTACCAAGAGACCCAGTACTTC

abundance: -
v_gene: TRBV20-1
d_gene: TRBD2
j_gene: TRBJ2-7
CDR3aa: CSARVVSGRFSYEQYF
CDR3nt: TGCAGTGCTAGAGTGGTCAGCGGGAGGTTCTCCTACGAGCAGTACTTC

abundance: -
v_gene: TRBV6-1
d_gene: TRBD2
j_gene: TRBJ2-1
CDR3aa: CASSRGLAGRYPNNEQFF
CDR3nt: TGTGCCAGCAGTAGAGGGCTAGCGGGACGCTACCCAAACAATGAGCAGTTCTTC